This TCR beta chain came from a study of T cell responses to AZD1222 COVID-19 vaccine. Here immunoSEQ multiplex PCR was the method, and the copy in TCRdb shows in-frame clones only, minus some. The sample has under 150,000 clones, around 93% seen once. Study-wide results and limits: Close to half of all spike-specific TCRs reportedly target regions of the variants that are unmutated.

The CDR3 extends over 16 amino acids. Trimming pared 9 bases from V and 0 bases from J, leaving 20 bases between. Germline V gene sequence: CDR1 SNHLY, CDR2 FYNNEI. About this clone: No antigen is known for it.

The sequencing used peripheral blood, collected 28 days after the second AZD1222 dose. This chain joins TRBV2 and TRBJ1-1, with D possibly being TRBD1 (5 bases). This TCR derives from an adult who received the AZD1222 COVID-19 vaccine. The chain's CDR3 is CARLGPYLTVNTEAFF. CDR3 sequence (DNA): TGTGCCAGGTTGGGACCCTACTTAACGGTGAACACTGAAGCTTTCTTT.